In this sample, the clone carrying this TCR beta chain turned up many times. Regions amplified from RNA transcripts were the TCR beta CDR3 regions. The primer set for the first-round RT-PCR of the TCR CDR3 was HTBI. Each CDR3 protein gets one entry after TCRdb re-called the multiplex PCR reads with MiXCR. Here the sample spans 300,000 to 450,000 distinct CDR3 sequences, approximately 15% being singletons. The CDR3 covers 15 residues. Losses at the gene ends were 6 bases for V and 0 bases for J; bases not matched to a gene: 5. This entry belongs to a study of T cells in Graves' hyperthyroidism and ophthalmopathy.

The rearrangement links TRBV12-3 or TRBV12-4 to TRBJ2-7; TRBD1 matches 10 bases. The sequencing input was blood. The TCR sequence derives from a woman aged 60-75 years with Graves' hyperthyroidism. The CDR3 loop reads CASREGQGISYEQYF. DNA of the CDR3: TGTGCCAGCAGGGAGGGACAGGGGATCTCCTACGAGCAGTACTTC.